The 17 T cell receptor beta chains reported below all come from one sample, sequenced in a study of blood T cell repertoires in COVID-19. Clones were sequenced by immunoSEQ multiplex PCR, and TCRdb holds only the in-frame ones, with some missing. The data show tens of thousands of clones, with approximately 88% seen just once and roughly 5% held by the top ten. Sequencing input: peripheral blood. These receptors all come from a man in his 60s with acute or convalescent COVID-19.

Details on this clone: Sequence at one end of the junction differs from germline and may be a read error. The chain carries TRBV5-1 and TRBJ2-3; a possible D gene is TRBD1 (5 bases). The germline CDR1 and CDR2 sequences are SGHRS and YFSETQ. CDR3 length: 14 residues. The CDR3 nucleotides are TGCGCCAGCAGACCCGACAGAAGCAGAGATACGCAGTATTTT. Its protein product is CASRPDRSRDTQYF.

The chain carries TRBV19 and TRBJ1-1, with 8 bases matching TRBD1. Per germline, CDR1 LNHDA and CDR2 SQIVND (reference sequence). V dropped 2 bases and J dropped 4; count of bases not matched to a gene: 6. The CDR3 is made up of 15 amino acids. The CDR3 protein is CASSIWNTGGTEAFF. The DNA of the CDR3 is TGTGCCAGTAGTATATGGAACACAGGGGGCACTGAAGCTTTCTTT.

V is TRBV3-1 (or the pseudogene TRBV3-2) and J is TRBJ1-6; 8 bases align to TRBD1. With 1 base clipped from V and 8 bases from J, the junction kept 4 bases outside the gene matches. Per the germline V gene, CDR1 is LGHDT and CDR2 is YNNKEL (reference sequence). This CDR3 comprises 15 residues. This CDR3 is CASSQGTGFDSPLHF. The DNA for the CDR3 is TGTGCCAGCAGCCAAGGGACAGGGTTTGATTCACCCCTCCACTTT.

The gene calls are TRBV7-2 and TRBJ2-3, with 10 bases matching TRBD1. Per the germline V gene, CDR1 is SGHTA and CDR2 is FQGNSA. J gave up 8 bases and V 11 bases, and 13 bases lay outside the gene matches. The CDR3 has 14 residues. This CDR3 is CAVRRDRGIGTQYF. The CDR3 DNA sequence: TGTGCCGTCAGGCGGGACAGGGGAATAGGTACGCAGTATTTT.

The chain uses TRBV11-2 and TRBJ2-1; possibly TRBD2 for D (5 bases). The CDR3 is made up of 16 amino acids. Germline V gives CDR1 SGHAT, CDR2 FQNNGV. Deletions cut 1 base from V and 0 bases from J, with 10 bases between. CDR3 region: CASSLVVGSSYNEQFF. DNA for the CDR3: TGTGCCAGCAGCTTAGTCGTAGGGAGCTCCTACAATGAGCAGTTCTTC.

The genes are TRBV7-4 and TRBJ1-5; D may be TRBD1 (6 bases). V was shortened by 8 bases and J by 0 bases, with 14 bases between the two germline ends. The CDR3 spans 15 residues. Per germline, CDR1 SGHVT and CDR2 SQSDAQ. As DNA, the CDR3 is TGTGCCAGCCGGGAGGGGGGTCATAGCAATCAGCCCCAGCATTTT. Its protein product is CASREGGHSNQPQHF. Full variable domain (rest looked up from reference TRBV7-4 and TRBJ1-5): GAGVSQSPRYKVAKRGRDVALRCDSISGHVTLYWYRQTLGQGSEVLTYSQSDAQRDKSGRPSGRFSAERPERSVSTLKIQRTEQGDSAVYLCASREGGHSNQPQHFGDGTRLSIL.

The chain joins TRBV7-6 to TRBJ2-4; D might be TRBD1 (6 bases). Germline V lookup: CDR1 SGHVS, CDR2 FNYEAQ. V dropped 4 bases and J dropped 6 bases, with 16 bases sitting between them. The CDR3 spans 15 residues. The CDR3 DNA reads TGTGCCAGCAGCTCGGGACATAGGTCCGCAAACATTCAGTACTTC. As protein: CASSSGHRSANIQYF.

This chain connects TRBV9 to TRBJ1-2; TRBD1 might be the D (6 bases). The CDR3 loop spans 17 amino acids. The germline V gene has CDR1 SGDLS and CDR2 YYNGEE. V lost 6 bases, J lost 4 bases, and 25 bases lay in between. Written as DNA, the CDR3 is TGTGCCAGCACCCCCCTTATCCCGGGGGGCGGACTCTATGGCTACACCTTC. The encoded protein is CASTPLIPGGGLYGYTF.

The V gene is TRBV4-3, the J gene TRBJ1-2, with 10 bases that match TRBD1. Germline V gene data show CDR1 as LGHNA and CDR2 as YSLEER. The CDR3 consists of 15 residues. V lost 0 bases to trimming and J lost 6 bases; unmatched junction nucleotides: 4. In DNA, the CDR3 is TGCGCCAGCAGCCAAGATATTGGGACAGGGGATGGCTACACCTTC. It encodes CASSQDIGTGDGYTF.

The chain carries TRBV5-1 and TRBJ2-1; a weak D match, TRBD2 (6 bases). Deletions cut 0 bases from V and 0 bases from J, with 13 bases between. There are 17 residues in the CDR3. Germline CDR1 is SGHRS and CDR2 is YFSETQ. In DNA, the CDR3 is TGCGCCAGCAGCTTGGATCCCCCGGGGGTCTCCTACAATGAGCAGTTCTTC. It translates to CASSLDPPGVSYNEQFF.

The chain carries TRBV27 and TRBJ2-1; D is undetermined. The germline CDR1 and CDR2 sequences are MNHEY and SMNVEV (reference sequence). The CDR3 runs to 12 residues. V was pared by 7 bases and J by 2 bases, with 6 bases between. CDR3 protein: CASKSAYNEQFF. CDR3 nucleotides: TGTGCCAGCAAGTCAGCCTACAATGAGCAGTTCTTC.

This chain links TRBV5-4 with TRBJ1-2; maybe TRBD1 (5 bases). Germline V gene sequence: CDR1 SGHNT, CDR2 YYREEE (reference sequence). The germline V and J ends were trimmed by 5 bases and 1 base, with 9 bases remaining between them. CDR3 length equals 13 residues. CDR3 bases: TGTGCCAGCAGTCCCGACAGTAACTATGGCTACACCTTC. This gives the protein CASSPDSNYGYTF.

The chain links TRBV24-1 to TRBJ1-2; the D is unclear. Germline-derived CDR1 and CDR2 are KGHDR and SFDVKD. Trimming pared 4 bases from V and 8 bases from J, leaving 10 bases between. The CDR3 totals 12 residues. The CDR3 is CATSEGSWGYTF. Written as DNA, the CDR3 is TGTGCCACCAGTGAGGGGAGTTGGGGCTACACCTTC.

This CDR3 is CASSITVLRDTQQPQHF. In DNA, the CDR3 is TGTGCCAGTAGTATTACCGTCCTTAGGGACACCCAGCAGCCCCAGCATTTT. The rearrangement uses TRBV19 and TRBJ1-5; D is perhaps TRBD1 (6 bases). The CDR3 totals 17 residues. The germline V gene encodes CDR1 LNHDA and CDR2 SQIVND (reference sequence). The V and J ends lost 3 bases and 7 bases respectively, with 22 bases between them.

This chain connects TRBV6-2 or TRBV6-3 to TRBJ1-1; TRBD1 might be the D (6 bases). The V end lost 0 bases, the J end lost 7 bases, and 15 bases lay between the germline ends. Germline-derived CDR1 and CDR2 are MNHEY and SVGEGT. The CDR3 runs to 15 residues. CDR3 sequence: CASSYSGQGMVEAFF. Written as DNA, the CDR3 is TGTGCCAGCAGTTACTCAGGCCAGGGGATGGTTGAAGCTTTCTTT.

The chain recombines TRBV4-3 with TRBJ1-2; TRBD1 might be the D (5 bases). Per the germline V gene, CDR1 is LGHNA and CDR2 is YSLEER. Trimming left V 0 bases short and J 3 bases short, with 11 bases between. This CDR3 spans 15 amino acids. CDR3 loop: CASSQETGFHYGYTF. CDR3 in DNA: TGCGCCAGCAGCCAAGAAACAGGATTCCACTATGGCTACACCTTC.

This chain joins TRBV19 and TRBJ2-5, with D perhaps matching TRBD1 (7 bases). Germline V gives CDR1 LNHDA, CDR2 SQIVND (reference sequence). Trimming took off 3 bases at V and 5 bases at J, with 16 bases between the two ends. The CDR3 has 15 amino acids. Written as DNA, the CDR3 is TGTGCCAGTAGTATTCTCGGACAGGCGGGGGAGACCCAGTACTTC. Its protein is CASSILGQAGETQYF.